This TCR beta chain is from a study of blood T cells in healthy people across ages (dated by TCRdb to 2013 to 2016). About the investigation overall: In model experiments, template switching captured roughly one uniquely barcoded TCR beta cDNA molecule for every two T cells. Age-related changes in TCR beta repertoire diversity were measured in the study by deep sequencing normalized with unique cDNA molecular identifiers. The donors were split into four age groups: young (average around 15 years), middle-aged (around 40), aged (62) and long-lived (about 74). To avoid experimental bias, donors of different ages were spread randomly across the sequencing lanes. The study analyzed two additional independent replicas of 1 million unique cDNA reads from the same blood draw for two donors, one aged 18 to 29 and one aged 80 or older.

Of note for this clonotype: This clone's antigen is unknown. The junction departs from germline at one end; a sequencing error may be responsible.

Systemically healthy Caucasian individuals from Russia, approximately 39 in total and aged 6 to 90 years, were included as donors. About 10 milliliters of peripheral blood were drawn from each donor into EDTA-treated Vacutainer tubes. PBMCs were isolated by Ficoll-Paque density-gradient centrifugation, with at least 7 million obtained per sample. Trizol reagent was used to extract total RNA from the PBMCs, yielding at least 6 micrograms per sample. The percentages of naive CD45RAhigh/CD27high T cells were determined by flow cytometry on a PBMC aliquot from every donor. The CDR3 numbers 16 residues from cysteine through phenylalanine. Of the read, only the CDR3 DNA is kept; its 48 bases are in frame from base 1. As encoded in the germline V gene, CDR1 is ENHRY while CDR2 is SYGVKD. What the study reported, not specific to this receptor: Estimates of total diversity from one million sequenced T cells were regarded as lower bounds and underestimates. Compared with the aged group, the long-lived group had more naive CD4+ T cells, fewer expanded clones and increased TCR diversity, suggesting age selection. The CMV infection status of donors was not known, potentially confounding age-related changes in expanded clonotypes. As age increased, observed TCR beta diversity per million T cells dropped in a roughly linear way, and a significant reduction was already evident by age approximately 40. The percentage of naive T cells measured by flow cytometry correlated strongly with observed TCR beta diversity. Since profiling was done on bulk unsorted PBMCs, naive and antigen-experienced compartments could not be conclusively compared.

The library was generated by 5' RACE. These reads were obtained on an Illumina HiSeq 2500. A second roughly 6 to 11 cycle PCR used a sample-barcoded 5' primer and a J-beta primer mix. Each TCR beta cDNA molecule received a unique molecular identifier from a template-switch 5' adaptor carrying 12 random nucleotides. Each sample yielded at least 3 million CDR3-containing paired-end reads. First-strand cDNA was synthesized from all RNA with the Mint cDNA synthesis kit, primed by a TRBC-specific oligonucleotide. Following uracil-DNA glycosylase treatment, all cDNA underwent a first 18-cycle PCR with the universal primers M1SS and BC2_uni_R. The authors' analysis ran thus. Each sample was normalized by randomly selecting 1 million high-quality reads, each carrying a distinct molecular identifier. Reads sharing molecular identifiers were discarded rather than binned into consensus sequences. MiTCR, run with a Q25 quality threshold and the strictest error-elimination algorithm, handled CDR3 identification, clonotype clustering and error correction. A nonparametric unseen species model with Euler transformation was used to estimate a lower bound on total TCR beta diversity. The public reads were quality trimmed at Q25 with fastp and then assembled into clones with MiXCR by TCRdb, keeping productive beta chains. Entries are consolidated by CDR3 protein sequence, retaining the most common genes and DNA. The V and J calls, along with clone size, are taken from TCRdb and not from the paper's own processing. The sample table records about 1.6 million distinct CDR3 sequences; about 31% of these occur just once. Of the sample, over 9% is held by the ten largest clones.

This clonotype was obtained from a woman in her 30s in good health. Sequenced sample: blood. Recombination linked TRBV10-3 to TRBJ2-2; tentative D gene TRBD2, with 5 bases matching. This receptor has the CDR3 CAISDPTKANTGEPFF. Here is the DNA: TGTGCCATCAGTGACCCCACAAAGGCGAACACCGGGGAGCCGTTTTTT.